This T cell receptor (beta chain) was sequenced for a study of blood T cells in healthy people across ages. Through a sample-barcoded 5' primer and a J-beta primer mix, a second PCR was run for roughly 7 to 11 cycles. Each cDNA molecule carried a tag from a template-switch adaptor that contained 12 random nucleotides. Via MiXCR, TCRdb re-called the 5' RACE reads, giving one row per CDR3 protein. The repertoire holds over a million distinct CDR3 sequences, 40% to 45% seen once, with approximately 17% in the top ten. Trimming cost V 0 bases and J 2 bases, with 8 bases left between them. This CDR3 has 14 residues. Germline loops: CDR1 SGHAT, CDR2 FQNNGV.

V usage is TRBV11-2 and J usage is TRBJ2-7, with D perhaps given as TRBD1 or TRBD2 (5 bases each). The receptor was isolated from a woman in her sixties in good health. Source material: blood. Here the CDR3 DNA reads TGTGCCAGCAGCTTAGAGGGGGTCACCTACGAGCAGTACTTC. Its protein is CASSLEGVTYEQYF. Together with reference TRBV11-2 and TRBJ2-7, the CDR3 gives the full variable domain: EAGVAQSPRYKIIEKRQSVAFWCNPISGHATLYWYQQILGQGPKLLIQFQNNGVVDDSQLPKDRFSAERLKGVDSTLKIQPAKLEDSAVYLCASSLEGVTYEQYFGPGTRLTVT.